What follows is one T cell receptor beta chain and its context. The data derive from a study of CD8+ T cells in alopecia areata. Trimming removed 0 bases from V and 4 bases from J; junction bases left unmatched: 7. CDR3 size: 17 residues. CDR1 and CDR2 (germline): SGHVS, FQNEAQ. Isolated RNA was reverse transcribed into cDNA used as the sequencing template. Clones were sequenced by immunoSEQ multiplex PCR, and TCRdb holds only the in-frame ones, with some missing. The sample contains fewer than 250,000 clones, around three fifths of which appear only once. Regarding treatment: oral pan-JAK inhibitor, 5-10 mg twice daily.

The chain uses TRBV7-8 and TRBJ2-5, with TRBD2 matching 11 bases. This TCR was recovered from a human donor with alopecia areata. The sample was CD4+ T cells sorted from blood, taken around week 50, from a patient treated with tofacitinib. The CDR3 reads CASSLAVLAGGIETQYF. As DNA, the CDR3 is TGTGCCAGCAGCTTAGCAGTCCTAGCGGGGGGCATAGAGACCCAGTACTTC.